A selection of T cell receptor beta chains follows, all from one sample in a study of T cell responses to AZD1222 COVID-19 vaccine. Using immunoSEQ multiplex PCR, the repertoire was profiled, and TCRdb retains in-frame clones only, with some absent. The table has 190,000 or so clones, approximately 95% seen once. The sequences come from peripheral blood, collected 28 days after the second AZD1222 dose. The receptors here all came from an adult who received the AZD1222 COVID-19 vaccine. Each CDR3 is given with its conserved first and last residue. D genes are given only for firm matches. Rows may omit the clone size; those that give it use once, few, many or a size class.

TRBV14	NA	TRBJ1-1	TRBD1	TGTGCCAGCAGCCAAGACAGGGGGACTGAAGCTTTCTTT	CASSQDRGTEAFF
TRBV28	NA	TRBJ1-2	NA	TGTGCCAGCAGTCCGAGGGGCTATGGCTACACCTTC	CASSPRGYGYTF
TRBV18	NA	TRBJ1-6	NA	TGTGCCAGCTCACCTTCGGGGGTCTCCTATAATTCACCCCTCCACTTT	CASSPSGVSYNSPLHF
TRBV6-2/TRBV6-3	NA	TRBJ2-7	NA	TGTGCCAGCAGCCCCAGTGGGTACGAGCAGTACTTC	CASSPSGYEQYF
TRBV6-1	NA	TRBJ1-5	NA	TGTGCCAGCAGTGAACGGACAGCTTTCAATCAGCCCCAGCATTTT	CASSERTAFNQPQHF
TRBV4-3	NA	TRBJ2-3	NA	TGCGCCAGCAGCCAAACTCACCGCGGGGCTACACTCACAGATACGCAGTATTTT	CASSQTHRGATLTDTQYF
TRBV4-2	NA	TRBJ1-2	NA	TGTGCCAGCAGCCAAGGGCAGGGAAGCTATGGCTACACCTTC	CASSQGQGSYGYTF
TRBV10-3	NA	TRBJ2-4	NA	TGTGCCATCAGTGACAGGGGGGAGCTAGCCAAAAACATTCAGTACTTC	CAISDRGELAKNIQYF
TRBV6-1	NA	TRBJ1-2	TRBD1	TGTGCCAGCAGTGGCCCCAATCGGGACAGGGGGTACTATGGCTACACCTTC	CASSGPNRDRGYYGYTF
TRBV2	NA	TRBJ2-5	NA	TGTGCCAGCAGGGAGGACCAAGAGACCCAGTACTTC	CASREDQETQYF
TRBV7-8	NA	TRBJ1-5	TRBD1	TGTGCCAGCAGCTATAGGACAGGGGACGGCAATCAGCCCCAGCATTTT	CASSYRTGDGNQPQHF
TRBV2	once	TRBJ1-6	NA	TGTGCCAGCAGTGAGGCCCTGGGGGATGCCGGTTCACCCCTCCACTTT	CASSEALGDAGSPLHF
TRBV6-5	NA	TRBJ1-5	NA	TGTGCCAGCACTTCCCCGGGACGGTGGGATCAGCCCCAGCATTTT	CASTSPGRWDQPQHF
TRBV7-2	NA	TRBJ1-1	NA	TGTGCCAGCAGCTTTATGGTACCCACTGAAGCTTTCTTT	CASSFMVPTEAFF
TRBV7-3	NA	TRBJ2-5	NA	TGTGCCAGCAGCTTACAGGGGTCAGGGGAGACCCAGTACTTC	CASSLQGSGETQYF
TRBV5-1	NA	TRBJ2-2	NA	TGCGCCAGCAGAGGTGACACCGGGGAGCTGTTTTTT	CASRGDTGELFF
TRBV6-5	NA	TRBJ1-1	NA	TGTGCCAGCAGTTACAGACGGACCGAAACTGAAGCTTTCTTT	CASSYRRTETEAFF
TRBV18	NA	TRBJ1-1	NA	TGTGCCAGCTCACGAGGGGGACGCGCAACCCATGAAGCTTTCTTT	CASSRGGRATHEAFF
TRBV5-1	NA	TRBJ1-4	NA	TGCGCCAGCAGCGGGGGGCTCACTAATGAAAAACTGTTTTTT	CASSGGLTNEKLFF
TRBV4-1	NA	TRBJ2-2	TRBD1	TGCGCCAGCAGCCAAGAGGACAGGGCCTATAGTATCACCGGGGAGCTGTTTTTT	CASSQEDRAYSITGELFF
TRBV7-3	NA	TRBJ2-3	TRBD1	TGTGCCAGCAGCCCCGGACAGGGGGCTATAGATACGCAGTATTTT	CASSPGQGAIDTQYF
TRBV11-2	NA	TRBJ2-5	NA	TGTGCCAGCAGGAGAGGGGGGCCAACTGAGACCCAGTACTTC	CASRRGGPTETQYF
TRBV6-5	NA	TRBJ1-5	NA	TGTGCCCGTCCAAAATGGGGGGCAGATCAGCCCCAGCATTTT	CARPKWGADQPQHF
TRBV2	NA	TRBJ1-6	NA	TGTGCCAGCAGAACCGGGACACTTCCCTATAATTCACCCCTCCACTTT	CASRTGTLPYNSPLHF
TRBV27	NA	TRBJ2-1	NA	TGTGCCAGCAGGGGTAGTGAGGCTTACTCCTACAATGAGCAGTTCTTC	CASRGSEAYSYNEQFF
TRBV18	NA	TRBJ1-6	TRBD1	TGTGCCAGCTCCTCTGGGACAGGGCTAAATTCACCCCTCCACTTT	CASSSGTGLNSPLHF
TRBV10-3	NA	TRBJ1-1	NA	TGTGCCATCAGTGGAGACACCTACACTGAAGCTTTCTTT	CAISGDTYTEAFF
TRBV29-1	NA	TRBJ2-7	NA	TGCAGCGTTGAACCCGCGGAGCAGTACTTC	CSVEPAEQYF
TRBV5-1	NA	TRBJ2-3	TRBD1	TGCGCCAGCACGCGGGACAGGGCTAGCACAGATACGCAGTATTTT	CASTRDRASTDTQYF
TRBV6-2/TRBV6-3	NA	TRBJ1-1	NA	TGTGCCAGCAGTTTCCACACTGAAGCTTTCTTT	CASSFHTEAFF
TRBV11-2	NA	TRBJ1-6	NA	TGTGCCAGCAGCTTTCAAGGGCCAGGGAATAATTCACCCCTCCACTTT	CASSFQGPGNNSPLHF
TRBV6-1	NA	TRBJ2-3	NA	TGTGCCAGCAGTGAATCGATTGGGGGGAGCACAGATACGCAGTATTTT	CASSESIGGSTDTQYF
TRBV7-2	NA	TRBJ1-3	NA	TGTGCCACCTCCGGGACGGGCCCAACTAAGCGTCCTGGAAACACCATATATTTT	CATSGTGPTKRPGNTIYF
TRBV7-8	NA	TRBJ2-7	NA	TGTGCCAGCAGCTTAGCTACGACCCCCCGTTCCGAGCAGTACTTC	CASSLATTPRSEQYF
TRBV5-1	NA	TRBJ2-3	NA	TGCGCCAGCAGCTTGGAAAGTACGACAGATACGCAGTATTTT	CASSLESTTDTQYF
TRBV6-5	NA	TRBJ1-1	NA	TGTGCCAGCAGTAGACAGACGGACACTGAAGCTTTCTTT	CASSRQTDTEAFF
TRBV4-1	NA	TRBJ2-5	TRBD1	TGCGCCAGCAGCCAAGGCATTCAGGGGGCCGGAGAGACCCAGTACTTC	CASSQGIQGAGETQYF
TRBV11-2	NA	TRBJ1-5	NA	TGTGCCAGCAGCTTAGGCGAAGTTTGGGGAGAACCCCAGCATTTT	CASSLGEVWGEPQHF
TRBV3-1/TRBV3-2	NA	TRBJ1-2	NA	TGTGCCAGCAGCCAGTCTTTAGGGTCCCACACCTTC	CASSQSLGSHTF
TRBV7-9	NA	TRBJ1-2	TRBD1	TGTGCCAGCAGCCTGCTAGCCCGGGACAGCTATGGCTACACCTTC	CASSLLARDSYGYTF
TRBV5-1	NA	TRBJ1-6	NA	TGCGCCAGCAGCTTGGCATGGGGGGGGTCACCCCTCCACTTT	CASSLAWGGSPLHF
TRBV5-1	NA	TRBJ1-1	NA	TGCGCCAGCAGCCCGGACTTCGCGCCGACGAACACTGAAGCTTTCTTT	CASSPDFAPTNTEAFF
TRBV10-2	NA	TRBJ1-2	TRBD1	TGCGCCAGCAGTGGACAGGGGAGCCCTTCTCACACCTTC	CASSGQGSPSHTF
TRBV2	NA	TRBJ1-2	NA	TGTGCCAGCAGTGAAGCGGGGGACTTGGGCTATGGCTACACCTTC	CASSEAGDLGYGYTF
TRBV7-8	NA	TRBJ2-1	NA	TGTGCCAGCAGCCAGACACGACGCGACAATGAGCAGTTCTTC	CASSQTRRDNEQFF
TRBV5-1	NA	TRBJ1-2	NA	TGCGCCAGCAGTACGGGGGTGTCTTCAGGCTACACCTTC	CASSTGVSSGYTF
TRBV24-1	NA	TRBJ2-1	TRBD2	TGTGCCACCCGTAGCGGGGGTGGTTATGAGCAGTTCTTC	CATRSGGGYEQFF
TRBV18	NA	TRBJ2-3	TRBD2	TGTGCCAGCTCACCTCTCTGGCGGGGGGGTCCAGATACGCAGTATTTT	CASSPLWRGGPDTQYF
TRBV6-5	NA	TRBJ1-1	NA	TGTGCCAGCAGTCCACAGGGATTGGTGACTGAAGCTTTCTTT	CASSPQGLVTEAFF
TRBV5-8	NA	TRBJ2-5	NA	TGTGCCAGCAGCCCGGGACTGACCAAAGAGACCCAGTACTTC	CASSPGLTKETQYF
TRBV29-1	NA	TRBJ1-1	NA	TGCAGCGTTGGGCCGCGCGGAGGTACCCCCAAGAACACTGAAGCTTTCTTT	CSVGPRGGTPKNTEAFF
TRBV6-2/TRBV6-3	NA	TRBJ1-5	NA	TGTGCCAGCAGTTACTCGAGACCCTCACAGACCAATCAGCCCCAGCATTTT	CASSYSRPSQTNQPQHF
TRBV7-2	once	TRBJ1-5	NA	TGTGCCAGCAGCTTAGCGGGAGATCAGCCCCAGCATTTT	CASSLAGDQPQHF
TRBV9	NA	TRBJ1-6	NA	TGTGCCAGCAGCCCAGAGACGGGTTCACCCCTCCACTTT	CASSPETGSPLHF